Described below is a single T cell receptor beta chain sequence and its context. Its antigen is still unknown. The same CDR3 is also encoded by other DNA sequences in this sample. The record originates from a study of shared clonotypes between healthy human individuals. V lost 3 bases, J lost 5 bases, and 1 base stayed unmatched. CDR3 length: 14 residues. The germline CDR1 and CDR2 sequences are LGHNA and YSLEER. In the authors' workflow: Filtering of immunoSEQ junctional sequences could not match full-length read filtering. Assay used: immunoSEQ multiplex PCR; TCRdb lists only in-frame clones, some missing. Clonal size and the V and J genes are those of that table, whereas D and trimming came from the DNA. There are 2.5 million or so clones in the sample; just over 90% occur only once, and over 0.12% lies in the top ten. Study-level points and caveats: Approximately 5% was the fraction of naive CD4 clonotypes found shared across a few donors. The study sampled only blood, and tissue repertoires likely differ.

The split of CD4+ cells yielded CD45RA+ naive and CD45RA-negative memory subsets. The clonotype was recovered from a man younger than 35 in good health. The V and J genes are TRBV4-3 and TRBJ2-5; 12 bases fit TRBD1. Sequencing was done on a sample of naive CD4+ T cells sorted from blood. Subset: CD45RA+ positively selected. The CDR3 DNA is TGCGCCAGCAGCCAGGGACAGGGGGCGGAGACCCAGTACTTC. This codes for CASSQGQGAETQYF.